At least ten counts were recorded for the clone carrying this T cell receptor (beta chain). Its antigen is as yet unknown. MiXCR, run by TCRdb on the reads, gives a single entry per CDR3 protein. Of approximately 990,000 distinct CDR3 sequences listed, 25% to 40% were seen once; the top ten hold around 15%. This sample is drawn from a study of T cell repertoires in cytomegalovirus infection. The sample was cultured CD8+ T cells from PBMCs, taken from culture after CMV antigen stimulation. The receptor comes from a human donor in good health (CMV status not recorded). Some clones in this sample may be carry-over from other donors' samples.

CDR3 bases: TGCGCCAGCAGCCCAGGACAGGGGAGCAATCAGCCCCAGCATTTT. Protein: CASSPGQGSNQPQHF. V and J are TRBV4-1 and TRBJ1-5; the match to TRBD1 covers 9 bases. The V gene's germline CDR1 is MGHRA and CDR2 YSYEKL. V gave up 4 bases and J gave up 1 base; unmatched junction bases: 2. The CDR3 is made up of 15 amino acids.